Listed below are T cell receptor beta chains from one sample, sequenced in a study of blood T cells in healthy people across ages. TCRdb called the 5' RACE reads again in MiXCR, with one record for every CDR3 protein. This table holds hundreds of thousands of distinct CDR3 sequences, more than 50% found once. The sequencing input was blood. Receptors originate from a man aged 40-49 years in good health. Both conserved end residues are part of each CDR3. The D gene is left open where the match is weak. Clone size, where shown, is once, few, many, or a class for clones that have expanded.

j_call v_call d_call clone_size cdr3_aa cdr3_nt
TRBJ2-7 TRBV9 . . CASSGGETTATYEQYF TGTGCCAGCAGCGGGGGGGAGACAACCGCCACCTACGAGCAGTACTTC
TRBJ1-2 TRBV10-3 . few CAISDGGGPVEGYTF TGTGCCATCAGTGATGGTGGAGGTCCCGTTGAGGGCTACACCTTC
TRBJ2-7 TRBV6-1 TRBD1 . CASRKLGTDVYEQYF TGTGCCAGCAGAAAGTTGGGGACAGACGTCTACGAGCAGTACTTC
TRBJ2-7 TRBV10-3 TRBD1 . CAISGTGGNYEQYF TGTGCCATCTCGGGGACAGGGGGTAACTACGAGCAGTACTTC
TRBJ2-7 TRBV20-1 TRBD2 few CSAIKRESVYEQYF TGCAGTGCTATTAAGCGGGAGAGTGTCTACGAGCAGTACTTC
TRBJ2-4 TRBV5-1 TRBD2 few CASSPNGGGQNIQYF TGCGCCAGCAGCCCCAACGGGGGGGGGCAAAACATTCAGTACTTC
TRBJ2-7 TRBV7-2 . . CASRRTQGPPTDNEQYF TGTGCCAGCAGACGTACTCAGGGACCACCGACCGACAATGAGCAGTACTTC
TRBJ1-1 TRBV30 . . CAWSVRFSYNGLTEAFF TGTGCCTGGAGTGTACGTTTTAGCTACAACGGACTCACTGAAGCTTTCTTT
TRBJ2-5 TRBV20-1 TRBD2 . CSATQTGGQETQYF TGCAGTGCCACTCAGACGGGGGGGCAGGAGACCCAGTACTTC
TRBJ2-1 TRBV7-2 TRBD2 . CASSPTLAGLNGNEQFF TGTGCCAGCAGCCCGACCTTAGCGGGATTGAATGGCAATGAGCAGTTCTTC
TRBJ2-3 TRBV5-1 . . CASSLERLGRITDTQYF TGCGCCAGCAGCTTGGAACGTTTAGGGAGAATCACAGATACGCAGTATTTT
TRBJ2-1 TRBV24-1 . . CATSRAYNEQFF TGTGCCACCAGTCGAGCCTACAATGAGCAGTTCTTC
TRBJ1-2 TRBV20-1 TRBD1 . CSARAQGRGGYTF TGCAGTGCTCGCGCACAGGGGCGGGGTGGCTACACCTTC
TRBJ1-2 TRBV6-1 . . CASSRTASSEYGYTF TGTGCCAGCAGTAGGACCGCAAGCTCCGAGTATGGCTACACCTTC
TRBJ2-5 TRBV12-3/TRBV12-4 TRBD2 . CASSYGTRRGGGETQYF TGTGCCAGCAGTTATGGGACCCGAAGGGGCGGGGGTGAGACCCAGTACTTC
TRBJ2-1 TRBV7-2 TRBD2 few CASSPAPGLAGSGSYNEQFF TGTGCCAGCAGCCCAGCCCCGGGACTAGCGGGGTCGGGCTCCTACAATGAGCAGTTCTTC
TRBJ2-5 TRBV5-1 TRBD1 . CASSLSTGVETQYF TGCGCCAGCAGCTTAAGCACAGGGGTAGAGACCCAGTACTTC
TRBJ2-3 TRBV3-1 TRBD2 . CASSQEGTSGHPGTQYF TGTGCCAGCAGCCAAGAGGGGACTAGCGGGCACCCGGGTACGCAGTATTTT
TRBJ2-1 TRBV5-1 . . CASSLGGVASYNEQFF TGCGCCAGCAGCTTGGGAGGGGTAGCCTCCTACAATGAGCAGTTCTTC
TRBJ1-1 TRBV20-1 TRBD1 . CSARPLRDRTTTEAFF TGCAGTGCTAGACCTCTCCGGGACAGAACGACCACTGAAGCTTTCTTT
TRBJ2-1 TRBV9 TRBD2 . CASSPRAGLAGGQRSGYNEQFF TGTGCCAGCAGCCCACGAGCGGGACTAGCGGGAGGCCAACGTTCGGGCTACAATGAGCAGTTCTTC
TRBJ2-1 TRBV18 . . CASSPQEGEFF TGTGCCAGCTCACCACAGGAGGGCGAGTTCTTC
TRBJ2-3 TRBV24-1 TRBD2 . CATSDLTSSEDTQYF TGTGCCACCAGTGATCTGACTAGCAGTGAAGATACGCAGTATTTT
TRBJ2-1 TRBV20-1 TRBD2 . CSARDPRGGTSGVGDEQFF TGCAGTGCTAGAGATCCCCGCGGGGGTACTAGCGGGGTCGGGGATGAGCAGTTCTTC
TRBJ2-3 TRBV20-1 . . CSARSPAFGDTQYF TGCAGTGCTAGAAGCCCGGCCTTCGGGGATACGCAGTATTTT
TRBJ2-7 TRBV9 . . CASSVGARGYEQYF TGTGCCAGCAGCGTAGGTGCCAGGGGCTACGAGCAGTACTTC
TRBJ1-5 TRBV30 TRBD1 . CAWTRGQGYNQPQHF TGTGCCTGGACCCGAGGACAGGGGTACAATCAGCCCCAGCATTTT
TRBJ2-1 TRBV12-3/TRBV12-4 . . CASSVGLQETQFF TGTGCCAGCAGTGTAGGGTTACAAGAGACCCAGTTCTTC
TRBJ2-3 TRBV20-1 TRBD1 . CSARELRDRGLVRRGHTQYF TGCAGTGCTAGAGAACTAAGGGACAGGGGCCTTGTGCGGCGGGGTCATACGCAGTATTTT
TRBJ2-1 TRBV5-6 TRBD2 . CASSLVSGRGDEQFF TGTGCCAGCAGCTTGGTAAGCGGGAGGGGAGATGAGCAGTTCTTC
TRBJ2-1 TRBV6-5 . . CASSDSNPWGEQFF TGTGCCAGCAGTGACTCGAATCCTTGGGGTGAGCAGTTCTTC
TRBJ2-5 TRBV12-3/TRBV12-4 . many CASSPGEYQETQYF TGTGCCAGCAGCCCCGGTGAATACCAAGAGACCCAGTACTTC
TRBJ1-6 TRBV2 . . CASSVRNLHF TGTGCCAGCAGTGTCAGGAACCTCCACTTT
TRBJ2-1 TRBV15 . . CATSRAATSFSVEQFF TGTGCCACCAGCAGAGCCGCAACTAGCTTCAGCGTTGAGCAGTTCTTC
TRBJ2-1 TRBV14 . . CASSQTDSYNEQFF TGTGCCAGCAGCCAAACGGACTCCTACAATGAGCAGTTTTTC
TRBJ2-5 TRBV20-1 TRBD2 . CSARRGSGRGQETQYF TGCAGTGCTAGGCGGGGTAGCGGGAGGGGACAAGAGACCCAGTACTTC
TRBJ2-5 TRBV5-1 . . CASSFSPRDQETQYF TGCGCCAGCAGCTTCTCCCCGCGGGACCAAGAGACCCAGTACTTC
TRBJ1-4 TRBV6-5 TRBD1 few CASSSPPGQGYEKLFF TGTGCCAGCAGTTCCCCTCCGGGACAGGGGTACGAAAAACTGTTTTTT
TRBJ1-2 TRBV6-5 TRBD1 few CASSYRSQGGDYGYTF TGTGCCAGCAGTTATCGGTCACAGGGGGGGGACTATGGCTACACCTTC
TRBJ2-7 TRBV11-2 TRBD1 . CASSPTPGTESYEQYF TGTGCCAGCAGCCCGACGCCCGGGACAGAATCCTACGAGCAGTACTTC
TRBJ2-7 TRBV27 . . CASSLSQTYEQYF TGTGCCAGCAGTTTATCGCAGACCTACGAGCAGTACTTC
TRBJ1-4 TRBV13 TRBD1 . CASSLSKGTVINEKLFF TGTGCCAGCAGCCTGAGTAAAGGGACAGTTATTAATGAAAAACTGTTTTTT
TRBJ1-2 TRBV20-1 TRBD1 . CSAKNRGNYGYTF TGCAGTGCTAAGAACAGGGGCAACTATGGCTACACCTTC
TRBJ1-1 TRBV20-1 TRBD1 few CSARPGGTEAFF TGCAGTGCCCGTCCAGGGGGCACTGAAGCTTTCTTT
TRBJ2-2 TRBV6-1 . . CASSQGLHGMGNTGELFF TGTGCCAGCAGCCAGGGCCTGCACGGGATGGGTAACACCGGGGAGCTGTTTTTT
TRBJ1-1 TRBV20-1 . . CSAPRVLNTEAFF TGCAGTGCCCCACGAGTTCTTAACACGGAAGCTTTCTTT
TRBJ1-4 TRBV7-9 . . CASSLVGSEKLFF TGTGCCAGTAGCTTAGTGGGAAGTGAAAAACTGTTTTTT
TRBJ1-2 TRBV20-1 TRBD1 . CSARPGQALFGNYGYTF TGCAGTGCTAGGCCGGGACAGGCCCTCTTTGGTAACTATGGCTACACCTTC
TRBJ2-7 TRBV15 . few CATSNGRAFDEQYF TGTGCCACCAGCAACGGCAGGGCTTTCGACGAGCAGTACTTC
TRBJ1-4 TRBV7-8 . . CASAALTRAGTVPEKLFF TGTGCCAGCGCCGCTCTGACGAGAGCGGGCACTGTGCCGGAGAAACTGTTTTTT
TRBJ2-1 TRBV20-1 TRBD2 . CSARLAGARLTYEQFF TGCAGTGCTAGACTAGCGGGAGCCCGATTAACTTATGAGCAGTTCTTC